This is a list of T cell receptor beta chains from one sample in a study of shared clonotypes between healthy human individuals. Repertoires were generated with immunoSEQ multiplex PCR, while TCRdb's copy carries only in-frame clones and drops some. The top ten clones hold roughly 0.13% of a sample with some 2 million clones, roughly 95% of them seen once. Sequencing was done on a sample of naive CD4+ T cells sorted from blood. Receptor source: a man between 18 and 29 years old in good health. Each CDR3 is given without its conserved first and last residue.

j_call v_call cdr3_aa
TRBJ1-2 TRBV6-1 ASTHIPNGGYT
TRBJ2-1 TRBV6-4 ASSSRGVNEQF
TRBJ2-7 TRBV9 ASSVAATSYEQY
TRBJ2-2 TRBV6-6 ASSPRGLGNTGELF
TRBJ2-2 TRBV10-3 AISDRQGGTGELF
TRBJ2-7 TRBV15 ATSRDPAGSYEQY
TRBJ2-2 TRBV6-5 ASRGISNTGELF
TRBJ2-7 TRBV30 AWRDSYEQY
TRBJ2-3 TRBV6-4 ASSEIAGGTQY
TRBJ2-7 TRBV2 ASSGVVSYEQY
TRBJ1-5 TRBV5-1 ASSLIGGQGQPQH
TRBJ2-5 TRBV29-1 SVEGDRRETQY
TRBJ1-1 TRBV6-1 ASSESGGRTEAF